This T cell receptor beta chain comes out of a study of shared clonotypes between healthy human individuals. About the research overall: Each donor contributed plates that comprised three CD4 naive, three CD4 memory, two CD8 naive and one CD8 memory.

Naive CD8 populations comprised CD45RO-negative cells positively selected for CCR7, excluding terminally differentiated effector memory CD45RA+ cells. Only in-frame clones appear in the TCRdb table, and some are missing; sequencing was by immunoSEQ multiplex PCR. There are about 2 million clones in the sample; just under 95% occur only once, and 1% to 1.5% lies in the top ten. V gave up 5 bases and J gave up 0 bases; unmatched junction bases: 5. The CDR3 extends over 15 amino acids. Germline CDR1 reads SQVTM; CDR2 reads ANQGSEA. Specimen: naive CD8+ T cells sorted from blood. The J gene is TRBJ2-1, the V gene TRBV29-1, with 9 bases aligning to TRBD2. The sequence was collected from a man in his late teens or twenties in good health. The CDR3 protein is CSVPAGGHSYNEQFF. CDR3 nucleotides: TGCAGCGTTCCAGCGGGGGGCCACTCCTACAATGAGCAGTTCTTC.